Listed below are T cell receptor beta chains from one sample, sequenced in a study of cytomegalovirus exposure and HLA in healthy donors. Produced via immunoSEQ multiplex PCR; TCRdb's table is partial and in-frame only. The repertoire holds under 85,000 clones, around 92% seen once, with under 5.5% in the top ten. Sequenced input: PBMCs. The receptors were gathered from a man younger than 35 in good health and CMV-seropositive. Both conserved end residues are part of each CDR3. Fields, in order: V gene, D gene, J gene, CDR3 length, clone size, CDR3 protein, CDR3 DNA. The D gene is left open where the match is weak. The size field is filled for only some rows; it gives once, few, many or a size class.

V gene: TRBV7-9
D gene: TRBD1
J gene: TRBJ1-1
CDR3 length: 18
clone size: -
CDR3 protein: CASSLRVHSTGKGTEAFF
CDR3 DNA: TGTGCCAGCAGCTTGAGGGTCCACTCGACAGGGAAGGGCACTGAAGCTTTCTTT

V gene: TRBV9
D gene: -
J gene: TRBJ2-7
CDR3 length: 16
clone size: -
CDR3 protein: CASSVAAASRPYEQYF
CDR3 DNA: TGTGCCAGCAGCGTAGCCGCGGCTAGCCGACCCTACGAGCAGTACTTC

V gene: TRBV27
D gene: -
J gene: TRBJ1-2
CDR3 length: 17
clone size: -
CDR3 protein: CASSFDSEPFTNYGYTF
CDR3 DNA: TGTGCCAGCAGTTTCGACAGTGAACCTTTCACTAACTATGGCTACACCTTC

V gene: TRBV27
D gene: -
J gene: TRBJ1-2
CDR3 length: 13
clone size: -
CDR3 protein: CASSFGQTYGYTF
CDR3 DNA: TGTGCCAGCAGTTTTGGACAGACCTATGGCTACACCTTC

V gene: TRBV7-8
D gene: -
J gene: TRBJ2-1
CDR3 length: 13
clone size: -
CDR3 protein: CASSYGGFNEQFF
CDR3 DNA: TGTGCCAGCAGCTACGGAGGGTTCAATGAGCAGTTCTTC

V gene: TRBV27
D gene: TRBD1
J gene: TRBJ2-2
CDR3 length: 15
clone size: -
CDR3 protein: CASSMRGLGTGELFF
CDR3 DNA: TGTGCCAGCAGCATGAGGGGGCTCGGCACCGGGGAGCTGTTTTTT

V gene: TRBV15
D gene: TRBD1
J gene: TRBJ1-5
CDR3 length: 16
clone size: -
CDR3 protein: CATSSTGTGGIQPQHF
CDR3 DNA: TGTGCCACCAGCAGTACCGGGACAGGGGGCATCCAGCCCCAGCATTTT

V gene: TRBV7-8
D gene: -
J gene: TRBJ1-4
CDR3 length: 12
clone size: -
CDR3 protein: CASSYRGEKLFF
CDR3 DNA: TGTGCCAGCAGCTACCGGGGGGAAAAACTGTTTTTT

V gene: TRBV27
D gene: -
J gene: TRBJ2-7
CDR3 length: 13
clone size: -
CDR3 protein: CASSTANQYEQYF
CDR3 DNA: TGTGCCAGCAGTACCGCAAATCAGTACGAGCAGTACTTC

V gene: TRBV5-8
D gene: TRBD1
J gene: TRBJ2-7
CDR3 length: 15
clone size: -
CDR3 protein: CASSAQGQGTGEQYF
CDR3 DNA: TGTGCCAGCAGCGCTCAGGGACAGGGTACCGGCGAGCAGTACTTC

V gene: TRBV6-5
D gene: TRBD1
J gene: TRBJ1-3
CDR3 length: 14
clone size: -
CDR3 protein: CASSRQGSGNTIYF
CDR3 DNA: TGTGCCAGCAGTCGACAGGGAAGTGGAAACACCATATATTTT

V gene: TRBV9
D gene: TRBD2
J gene: TRBJ2-3
CDR3 length: 19
clone size: -
CDR3 protein: CASSVGGEASGRNTDTQYF
CDR3 DNA: TGTGCCAGCAGCGTAGGGGGTGAGGCTAGCGGGAGGAACACAGATACGCAGTATTTT

V gene: TRBV27
D gene: -
J gene: TRBJ1-2
CDR3 length: 13
clone size: -
CDR3 protein: CASSVQGHYGHTF
CDR3 DNA: TGTGCCAGCAGTGTCCAGGGGCACTATGGCCACACCTTC

V gene: TRBV7-2
D gene: -
J gene: TRBJ2-3
CDR3 length: 15
clone size: -
CDR3 protein: CASSLGVDSTDTQYF
CDR3 DNA: TGTGCCAGCAGCTTAGGAGTCGATAGCACAGATACGCAGTATTTT

V gene: TRBV28
D gene: -
J gene: TRBJ1-2
CDR3 length: 12
clone size: -
CDR3 protein: CASSLGDYGYTF
CDR3 DNA: TGTGCCAGCAGTTTAGGAGACTATGGCTACACCTTC

V gene: TRBV7-3
D gene: TRBD1
J gene: TRBJ2-2
CDR3 length: 15
clone size: once
CDR3 protein: CASSRGQGVDGELFF
CDR3 DNA: TGTGCCAGCAGCCGAGGACAGGGGGTGGACGGGGAGCTGTTTTTT

V gene: TRBV20-1
D gene: -
J gene: TRBJ2-5
CDR3 length: 11
clone size: -
CDR3 protein: CSGGYRETQYF
CDR3 DNA: TGCAGCGGGGGATATCGAGAGACCCAGTACTTC

V gene: TRBV27
D gene: -
J gene: TRBJ1-2
CDR3 length: 14
clone size: -
CDR3 protein: CASRPRPRDYGYTF
CDR3 DNA: TGTGCCAGCAGACCCCGCCCCAGGGACTATGGCTACACCTTC

V gene: TRBV9
D gene: -
J gene: TRBJ2-5
CDR3 length: 14
clone size: few
CDR3 protein: CASSFQDGEETQYF
CDR3 DNA: TGTGCCAGCAGCTTCCAGGACGGGGAAGAGACCCAGTACTTC

V gene: TRBV10-3
D gene: -
J gene: TRBJ2-3
CDR3 length: 13
clone size: -
CDR3 protein: CAISGAGTDTQYF
CDR3 DNA: TGTGCCATCAGTGGGGCAGGCACAGATACGCAGTATTTT